This T cell receptor (beta chain) emerged from a study of technical replicates of blood from a handful of donors. Germline-derived CDR1 and CDR2 are SGHNT and YENEEA. The V end lost 7 bases, the J end lost 2 bases, and 11 bases lay between the germline ends. There are 13 residues in the CDR3. Using immunoSEQ multiplex PCR, the repertoire was profiled, and TCRdb retains in-frame clones only, with some absent. The data hold 95,000 or so clones, with around 96% observed a single time. The source material was T cells isolated from PBMCs. The sequence derives from a human donor in good health. The chain links TRBV11-3 to TRBJ1-1; D possibly corresponds to TRBD1 (5 bases). The CDR3 here is CASIMTENTEAFF. The CDR3 DNA reads TGTGCCAGCATTATGACAGAAAACACTGAAGCTTTCTTT.